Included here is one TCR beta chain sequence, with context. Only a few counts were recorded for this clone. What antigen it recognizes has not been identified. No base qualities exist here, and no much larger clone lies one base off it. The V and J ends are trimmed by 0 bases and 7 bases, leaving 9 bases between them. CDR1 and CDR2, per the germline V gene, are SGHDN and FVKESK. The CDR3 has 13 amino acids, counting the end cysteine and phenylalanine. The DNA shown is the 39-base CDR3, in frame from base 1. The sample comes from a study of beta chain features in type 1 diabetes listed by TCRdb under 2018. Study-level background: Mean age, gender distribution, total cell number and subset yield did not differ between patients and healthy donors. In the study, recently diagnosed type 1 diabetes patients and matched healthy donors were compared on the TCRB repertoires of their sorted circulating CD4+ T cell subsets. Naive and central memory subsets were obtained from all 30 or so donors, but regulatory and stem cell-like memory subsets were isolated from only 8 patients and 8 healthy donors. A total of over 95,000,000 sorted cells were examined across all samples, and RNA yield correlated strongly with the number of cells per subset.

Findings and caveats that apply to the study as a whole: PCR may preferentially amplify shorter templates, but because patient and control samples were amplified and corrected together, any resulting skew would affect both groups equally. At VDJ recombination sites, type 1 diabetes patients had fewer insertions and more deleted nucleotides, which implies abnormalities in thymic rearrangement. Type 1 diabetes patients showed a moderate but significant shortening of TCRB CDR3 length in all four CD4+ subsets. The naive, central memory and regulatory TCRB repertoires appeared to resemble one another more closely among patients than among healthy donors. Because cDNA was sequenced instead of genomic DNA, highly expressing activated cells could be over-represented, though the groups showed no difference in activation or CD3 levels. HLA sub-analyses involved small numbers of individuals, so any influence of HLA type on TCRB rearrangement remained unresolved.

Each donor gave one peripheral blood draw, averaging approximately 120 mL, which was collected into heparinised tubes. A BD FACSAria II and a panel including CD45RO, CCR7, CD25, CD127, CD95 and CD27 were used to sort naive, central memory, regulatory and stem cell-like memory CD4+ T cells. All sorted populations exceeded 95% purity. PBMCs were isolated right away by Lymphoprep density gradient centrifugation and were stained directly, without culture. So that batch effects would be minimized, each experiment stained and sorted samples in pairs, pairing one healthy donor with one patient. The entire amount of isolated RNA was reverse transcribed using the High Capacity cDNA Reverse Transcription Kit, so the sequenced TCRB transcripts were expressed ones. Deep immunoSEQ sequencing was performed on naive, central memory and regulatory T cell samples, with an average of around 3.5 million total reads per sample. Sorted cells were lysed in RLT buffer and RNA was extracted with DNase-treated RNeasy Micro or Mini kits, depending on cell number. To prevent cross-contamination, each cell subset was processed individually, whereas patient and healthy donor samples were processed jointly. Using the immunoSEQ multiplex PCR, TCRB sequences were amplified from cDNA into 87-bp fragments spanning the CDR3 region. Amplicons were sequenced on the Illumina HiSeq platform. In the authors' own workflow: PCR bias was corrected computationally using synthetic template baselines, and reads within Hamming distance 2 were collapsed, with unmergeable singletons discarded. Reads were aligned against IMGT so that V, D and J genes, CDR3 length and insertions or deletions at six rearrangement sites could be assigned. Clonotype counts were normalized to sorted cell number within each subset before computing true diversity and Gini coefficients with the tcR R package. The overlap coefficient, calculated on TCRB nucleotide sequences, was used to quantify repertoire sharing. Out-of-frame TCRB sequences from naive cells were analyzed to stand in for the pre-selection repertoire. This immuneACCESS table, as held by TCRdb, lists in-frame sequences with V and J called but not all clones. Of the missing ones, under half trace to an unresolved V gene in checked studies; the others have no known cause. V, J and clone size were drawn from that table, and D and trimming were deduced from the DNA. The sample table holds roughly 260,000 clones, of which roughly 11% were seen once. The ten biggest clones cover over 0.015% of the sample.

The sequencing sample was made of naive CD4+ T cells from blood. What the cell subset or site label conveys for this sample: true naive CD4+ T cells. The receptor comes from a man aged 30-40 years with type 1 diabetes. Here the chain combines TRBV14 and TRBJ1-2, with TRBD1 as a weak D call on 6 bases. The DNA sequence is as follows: TGTGCCAGCAGCCAAGACACAGGGTTTGGCTACACCTTC. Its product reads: CASSQDTGFGYTF. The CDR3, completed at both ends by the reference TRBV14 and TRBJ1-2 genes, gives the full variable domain EAGVTQFPSHSVIEKGQTVTLRCDPISGHDNLYWYRRVMGKEIKFLLHFVKESKQDESGMPNNRFLAERTGGTYSTLKVQPAELEDSGVYFCASSQDTGFGYTFGSGTRLTVV.